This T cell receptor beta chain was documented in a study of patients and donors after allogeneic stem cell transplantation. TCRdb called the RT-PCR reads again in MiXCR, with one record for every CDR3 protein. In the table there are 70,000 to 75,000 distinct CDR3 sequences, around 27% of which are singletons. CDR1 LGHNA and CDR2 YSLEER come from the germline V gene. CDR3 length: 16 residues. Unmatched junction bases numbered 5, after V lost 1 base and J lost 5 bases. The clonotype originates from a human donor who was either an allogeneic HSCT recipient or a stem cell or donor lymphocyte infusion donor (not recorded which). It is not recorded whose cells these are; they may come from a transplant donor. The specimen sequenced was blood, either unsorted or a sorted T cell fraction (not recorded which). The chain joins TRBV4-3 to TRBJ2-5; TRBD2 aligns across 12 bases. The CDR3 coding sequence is TGCGCCAGCAGCCAAGTACTAGCGGGAGGTGGGGAGACCCAGTACTTC. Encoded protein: CASSQVLAGGGETQYF.